The 23 T cell receptor beta chains reported below all come from one sample, sequenced in a study of blood T cell repertoires in COVID-19 (dated by TCRdb to about 2020). Libraries were constructed by the immunoSEQ multiplex PCR assay. TCRdb limited this immuneACCESS table to in-frame rearrangements with V and J called. A share of clones is missing; checked studies link under half to unresolved V genes, and the rest is unexplained. The sample table records 260,000 or so clones; roughly 80% of these occur just once. The top ten clonotypes cover 7.5% to 8% of the sample. What was sequenced was peripheral blood. The origin of the receptors is a woman older than 75 with COVID-19, enrolled during active disease.

V and J are TRBV5-6 and TRBJ1-1; 7 bases align to TRBD1. V was pared by 4 bases and J by 7 bases, with 7 bases of the junction left unmatched. Per germline, CDR1 SGHDT and CDR2 YYEEEE. CDR3 length: 13 residues. CDR3 loop: CASSRTGGIEAFF. The CDR3 DNA sequence: TGTGCCAGCAGCCGGACAGGCGGAATTGAAGCTTTCTTT.

This clone occurred a few times. The chain couples TRBV5-4 to TRBJ2-5, with D perhaps TRBD1 (6 bases). From germline, CDR1 is SGHNT and CDR2 YYREEE (reference sequence). The CDR3 has 14 residues. The V end lost 2 bases, the J end lost 2 bases, and 10 bases lay between the germline ends. As DNA, the CDR3 is TGTGCCAGCAGCTTCAGGGGAAGGCAAGAGACCCAGTACTTC. It translates to CASSFRGRQETQYF.

The rearrangement joins TRBV30 to TRBJ2-3; 9 nucleotides agree with TRBD1. J was trimmed by 5 bases and V by 4 bases; bases with no gene match: 13. Per the germline V gene, CDR1 is GTSNPN and CDR2 is SVGIG (reference sequence). There are 16 residues in the CDR3. The CDR3 DNA reads TGTGCCTGGACCTCCGGGACAGGGACTACCGGAGATACGCAGTATTTT. Translating gives CAWTSGTGTTGDTQYF.

The chain employs TRBV5-1 and TRBJ1-5, with a tentative D call TRBD1 (5 bases). The V gene's germline CDR1 is SGHRS and CDR2 YFSETQ. V lost 0 bases and J 7 bases, leaving 11 bases between the germline ends. The CDR3 consists of 14 residues. Here the CDR3 DNA reads TGCGCCAGCAGCTTGGGGGACTCGGGGCAGCCCCAGCATTTT. This translates into CASSLGDSGQPQHF.

This clone appeared a few times. V gene TRBV7-3 combines with J gene TRBJ1-1; D possibly corresponds to TRBD1 (6 bases). The CDR3 runs 15 residues. Trimming removed 2 bases at V and 1 base at J, with 11 bases between. Per the germline V gene, CDR1 is SGHTA and CDR2 is FQGTGA. DNA of the CDR3: TGTGCCAGCAGCTTAGAAGGACAGAGGAACACTGAAGCTTTCTTT. Translated, it gives CASSLEGQRNTEAFF.

The chain couples TRBV18 to TRBJ1-1; D unclear. This CDR3 is 14 amino acids long. The germline V gene has CDR1 KGHSH and CDR2 LQKENI. With 3 bases removed from V and 3 bases from J, the gap between germline ends came to 11 bases. The CDR3 region has the DNA TGTGCCAGCTCACCGCCAGGCGGGTACACTGAAGCTTTCTTT. Translated: CASSPPGGYTEAFF.

This chain joins TRBV5-1 and TRBJ2-5; 8 bases are a match to TRBD1. Germline CDR1 SGHRS, CDR2 YFSETQ. CDR3 length equals 15 residues. With 0 bases clipped from V and 5 bases from J, the junction kept 6 bases outside the gene matches. CDR3 loop: CASSLGDRGRETQYF. The CDR3 DNA sequence: TGCGCCAGCAGCTTGGGAGACAGGGGACGGGAGACCCAGTACTTC.

Only one count was recorded for this clone. The rearrangement joins TRBV19 to TRBJ2-7; 10 nucleotides agree with TRBD2. The CDR3 is 17 residues long. Germline V gene sequence: CDR1 LNHDA, CDR2 SQIVND (reference sequence). V trimming: 4 bases; J trimming: 2 bases; junction bases outside the gene matches: 11. The CDR3 DNA follows: TGTGCCAGTAGTACCCCCTTAGTAGCGGGGGGCACCTACGAGCAGTACTTC. Residues: CASSTPLVAGGTYEQYF.

Details on this clone: Within the sample, other DNA sequences also encode this same CDR3. The V call is TRBV5-1, the J call TRBJ2-5; possible D gene TRBD1, 6 bases. Germline V CDR1 and CDR2: SGHRS, YFSETQ. CDR3 length: 14 residues. V was shortened by 2 bases and J by 2 bases, with 10 bases between the two germline ends. CDR3 in amino acids: CASSLRTVQETQYF. The CDR3 DNA reads TGCGCCAGCAGCTTAAGGACAGTTCAAGAGACCCAGTACTTC.

V is TRBV2 and J is TRBJ1-4, with 7 bases fitting TRBD1. Germline CDR1 and CDR2: SNHLY and FYNNEI. The CDR3 runs 14 residues. Losses at the gene ends were 8 bases for V and 4 bases for J; bases not matched to a gene: 7. CDR3: CASGGRGYNEKLFF. Here the CDR3 DNA reads TGTGCCAGCGGAGGCAGGGGGTATAATGAAAAACTGTTTTTT.

As regards this clone: The identical CDR3 is also encoded by other nucleotide sequences in the sample. The chain uses TRBV28 and TRBJ1-5; D unclear. The CDR3 has 12 residues. V dropped 5 bases and J dropped 7 bases, with 9 bases sitting between them. Per germline, CDR1 MDHEN and CDR2 SYDVKM. The CDR3 nucleotides are TGTGCCAGCAGTCTCCTCCGGCAGCCCCAGCATTTT. This translates into CASSLLRQPQHF.

V is TRBV2 and J is TRBJ1-5; D not certain. The CDR3 spans 12 residues. Germline V gene sequence: CDR1 SNHLY, CDR2 FYNNEI. Trimming cost V 8 bases and J 3 bases, with 8 bases left between them. The CDR3 sequence is CASGSNNQPQHF. The CDR3 coding sequence is TGTGCCAGCGGGAGCAACAATCAGCCCCAGCATTTT.

This clone was found once. This rearrangement joins TRBV14 to TRBJ2-1; possible D gene TRBD1, 6 bases. This CDR3 contains 15 residues. V gave up 4 bases and J gave up 7 bases, with 17 bases separating them. From germline, CDR1 is SGHDN and CDR2 FVKESK. The CDR3 spells CASSPLGQGKNEQFF. The CDR3 nucleotides are TGTGCCAGCAGCCCTCTCGGGCAGGGGAAGAATGAGCAGTTCTTC.

V gene TRBV23-1 combines with J gene TRBJ2-7; 8 positions match TRBD1. TRBV23-1 is an ORF, and what it does is uncertain. Trimming at V came to 2 bases and at J to 3 bases, leaving 6 bases not matched to a gene. The CDR3 covers 15 residues. The CDR3 loop reads CASSQLPGQVYEQYF. The CDR3 DNA sequence: TGCGCCAGCAGTCAACTTCCGGGACAGGTCTACGAGCAGTACTTC.

The chain couples TRBV6-4 to TRBJ1-1, with 9 bases that match TRBD1. The CDR3 spans 13 residues. Losses at the gene ends were 6 bases for V and 5 bases for J; bases not matched to a gene: 4. The germline V gene has CDR1 MRHNA and CDR2 SNTAGT. The CDR3 sequence is CASRGQGGTEAFF. As DNA, the CDR3 is TGTGCCAGCAGGGGACAGGGAGGGACTGAAGCTTTCTTT.

The chain has TRBV5-3 and TRBJ1-2, with a tentative D call TRBD1 (6 bases). TRBV5-3 is filed as an ORF, its function uncertain. The CDR3 runs to 15 residues. The germline V and J ends were trimmed by 4 bases and 3 bases, with 16 bases remaining between them. CDR3 DNA sequence: TGTGCCAGAAGCCGCCAGGGGACCCTGGACTATGGCTACACCTTC. Translated, it gives CARSRQGTLDYGYTF.

The chain couples TRBV7-3 to TRBJ2-7; 14 bases are shared with TRBD2. CDR1 and CDR2 from the germline V gene are SGHTA and FQGTGA. V lost 5 bases to trimming and J lost 6 bases; unmatched junction nucleotides: 6. This CDR3 has 15 residues. CDR3 nucleotides: TGTGCCAGCAGCCCAGTAGGACTAGCGGGAGGCGAGCAGTACTTC. Protein sequence: CASSPVGLAGGEQYF.

Concerning this clone: The junction shows a germline mismatch at one end, possibly a read error. The chain recombines TRBV24-1 with TRBJ2-1; 7 positions agree with TRBD1. CDR3 length: 12 amino acids. From germline, CDR1 is KGHDR and CDR2 SFDVKD. The DNA of the CDR3 is TGTGCCACCAGTGACCTACGGGGACAGCCGCTCTTC. Translating gives CATSDLRGQPLF.

The table lists this clone with a count of one. This chain links TRBV7-6 with TRBJ2-5, with D tentatively TRBD2 (6 bases). The CDR3 loop spans 15 amino acids. The V end lost 5 bases, the J end lost 2 bases, and 15 bases lay between the germline ends. Germline CDR1 SGHVS, CDR2 FNYEAQ. The CDR3 sequence: CASSRETRVQETQYF. In nucleotides, the CDR3 is TGTGCCAGCAGCCGTGAGACTAGAGTACAAGAGACCCAGTACTTC.

The rearrangement links TRBV3-1 (or the pseudogene TRBV3-2) to TRBJ1-1, with D possibly matching TRBD1 (6 bases). V was shortened by 4 bases and J by 7 bases, with 19 bases between the two germline ends. The CDR3 extends over 15 amino acids. Germline loops: CDR1 LGHDT, CDR2 YNNKEL (reference sequence). CDR3 region: CASSPSTRQGREAFF. The CDR3 nucleotides are TGTGCCAGCAGCCCCTCTACGCGGCAGGGGCGTGAAGCTTTCTTT.

The chain couples TRBV5-5 to TRBJ2-1; a possible D gene is TRBD1 (6 bases). CDR1 SGHKS and CDR2 YYEKEE come from the germline V gene (reference sequence). Deletions cut 0 bases from V and 6 bases from J, with 16 bases between. The CDR3 is 16 amino acids. The CDR3 nucleotides are TGTGCCAGCAGCTTGGGGTGGACAGAAAGACGCAATGAGCAGTTCTTC. It specifies CASSLGWTERRNEQFF.

Worth noting for this clone: The junction and the germline gene differ at one end; a read error may be behind it. The chain has TRBV7-9 and TRBJ2-7, with 9 bases fitting TRBD1. CDR1 is SEHNR and CDR2 is FQNEAQ in the germline V gene (reference sequence). The CDR3 covers 15 residues. The CDR3 region is CASRLGSGTGREQYF. The CDR3 region has the DNA TGTGCCAGCAGGTTAGGATCCGGGACAGGGCGCGAGCAGTACTTC. The full variable domain, its missing parts supplied by reference TRBV7-9 and TRBJ2-7, is DTGVSQNPRHKITKRGQNVTFRCDPISEHNRLYWYRQTLGQGPEFLTYFQNEAQLEKSRLLSDRFSAERPKGSFSTLEIQRTEQGDSAMYLCASRLGSGTGREQYFGPGTRLTVT.

The V and J genes are TRBV5-1 and TRBJ1-2; D gene unclear. V was clipped by 2 bases and J by 2 bases, with 4 bases between them. Germline-derived CDR1 and CDR2 are SGHRS and YFSETQ. There are 12 residues in the CDR3. This CDR3 is CASSFENYGYTF. DNA of the CDR3: TGCGCCAGCAGCTTCGAGAACTATGGCTACACCTTC.